This T cell receptor (beta chain) originates from a study of T-cell reconstitution after alpha-beta-depleted transplantation in children. V dropped 0 bases and J dropped 2; count of bases not matched to a gene: 1. CDR1 and CDR2 from the germline V gene are SSHAT and FNYEAQ (reference sequence). The CDR3 runs to 15 residues. Unique molecular identifiers were incorporated during preparation of the TCRbeta library. TCRdb reprocessed the PCR reads via MiXCR and lists one record per CDR3 protein. The data show hundreds of thousands of distinct CDR3 sequences, 15% to 20% seen once. This clonotype has a count of ten or more.

The sequenced sample was PBMCs from the stem cell graft donor, obtained from the stem cell graft. The rearrangement uses TRBV7-7 and TRBJ2-1; 7 positions match TRBD2. This TCR was recovered from a human donor who donated a stem cell graft to a child with acute myeloid leukemia. CDR3 sequence reads: CASSLALAAYNEQFF. The CDR3, as DNA: TGTGCCAGCAGCTTAGCCCTAGCGGCCTACAATGAGCAGTTCTTC.